This TCR beta chain was sequenced during a study of T cell repertoires in ileal Crohn's disease. Study-level points and caveats: Compared with CD4 T cells, sorted CD8 cells carried more expanded clones. Endoscopic recurrence occurred in every patient whose clonality exceeded 26.8%.

Measured with immunoSEQ multiplex PCR; TCRdb has only the in-frame clones, and not every one. The table has 6,000 to 8,000 clones, roughly three quarters seen once. Comments on this clone: No antigen is known for it.

The CDR3 loop spans 15 amino acids. Trimming at V came to 6 bases and at J to 4 bases, leaving 8 bases not matched to a gene. The germline gives CDR1 MNHEY, CDR2 SVGAGI. The chain carries TRBV6-5 and TRBJ1-2; TRBD1 matches 10 bases. This clonotype was sampled from an adult with Crohn's disease. The sample comprised ileal tissue. CDR3 amino acids: CASSSIGTGVYGYTF. In DNA, the CDR3 is TGTGCCAGCAGCTCCATTGGGACAGGGGTCTATGGCTACACCTTC.